The 15 T cell receptor beta chains below come from one sample, sequenced in a study of shared clonotypes between healthy human individuals. It was CD45RO-negative cells, positively selected for CCR7, that made up naive CD8 cells, with terminally differentiated effector memory CD45RA+ cells excluded. The assay was immunoSEQ multiplex PCR, and TCRdb's table has in-frame clones only and misses some. The table has over 800,000 clones, approximately 92% seen once. Sequenced: naive CD8+ T cells sorted from blood. Receptors were obtained from a man aged 25 to 45 in good health.

CDR3 residues: CASSYSRTGVLETQYF. CDR3 coding DNA: TGTGCCAGCAGTTACTCGAGGACAGGGGTATTAGAGACCCAGTACTTC. The chain carries TRBV6-6 and TRBJ2-5, with 9 positions matching TRBD1. CDR3 size: 16 residues. Germline-derived CDR1 and CDR2 are MNHNY and SVGAGI (reference sequence). The junction had 6 bases not matched to a gene; V was cut back by 0 bases and J by 4 bases.

In nucleotides, the CDR3 is TGTGCCAGTAGTTGGGGAGGGGGCACCGGGGAGCTGTTTTTT. This translates into CASSWGGGTGELFF. J is TRBJ2-2 and V is TRBV19; D is perhaps TRBD2 (7 bases). CDR1 and CDR2 from the germline V gene are LNHDA and SQIVND (reference sequence). This CDR3 has 14 residues. Between the trimmed V and J ends, which lost 5 bases and 4 bases, there was a span of 11 bases. Full variable domain (missing parts from reference TRBV19 and TRBJ2-2): DGGITQSPKYLFRKEGQNVTLSCEQNLNHDAMYWYRQDPGQGLRLIYYSQIVNDFQKGDIAEGYSVSREKKESFPLTVTSAQKNPTAFYLCASSWGGGTGELFFGEGSRLTVL.

The chain combines TRBV11-2 with TRBJ2-7; the D gene could be TRBD1 or TRBD2 (5 bases each). V lost 1 base, J lost 3 bases, and 16 bases lay in between. CDR1 SGHAT and CDR2 FQNNGV come from the germline V gene. The CDR3 contains 16 residues. CDR3 nucleotide sequence: TGTGCCAGCAGCTTAGGAGCGGCAGGGCCCCACTACGAGCAGTACTTC. Its protein product is CASSLGAAGPHYEQYF.

V is TRBV6-1 and J is TRBJ2-7; D is undetermined. Deletions cut 6 bases from V and 0 bases from J, with 9 bases between. Per the germline V gene, CDR1 is MNHNS and CDR2 is SASEGT. The CDR3 has 13 amino acids. The CDR3 nucleotides are TGTGCCAGCAGGGCAGGCAGCTCCTACGAGCAGTACTTC. This codes for CASRAGSSYEQYF.

The rearrangement joins TRBV27 to TRBJ2-1, with 9 bases that match TRBD2. V lost 6 bases to trimming and J lost 6 bases; unmatched junction nucleotides: 12. CDR1 MNHEY and CDR2 SMNVEV come from the germline V gene (reference sequence). There are 16 residues in the CDR3. The CDR3 sequence: CASRHLGSGSSNEQFF. CDR3 DNA: TGTGCCAGCAGACACCTAGGTAGCGGGAGTAGCAATGAGCAGTTCTTC.

The chain employs TRBV6-1 and TRBJ2-1; D is perhaps TRBD2 (6 bases). CDR3 size: 15 residues. Per germline, CDR1 MNHNS and CDR2 SASEGT. V was shortened by 0 bases and J by 10 bases, with 16 bases between the two germline ends. This CDR3 reads CASSEALFTGREQFF. In nucleotides, the CDR3 is TGTGCCAGCAGTGAAGCCCTTTTTACGGGGAGGGAGCAGTTCTTC.

Written as DNA, the CDR3 is TGTGCCAGCAGCTTGCGTCCCGGGACAGGGGACTACAATGAGCAGTTCTTC. This translates into CASSLRPGTGDYNEQFF. This sequence joins TRBV11-3 and TRBJ2-1; 10 bases are a match to TRBD1. Germline V gives CDR1 SGHNT, CDR2 YENEEA. There are 17 residues in the CDR3. J gave up 3 bases and V 3 bases, and 8 bases lay outside the gene matches.

V and J are TRBV2 and TRBJ2-7, with D tentatively TRBD1 (6 bases). The CDR3 extends over 14 amino acids. Germline-derived CDR1 and CDR2 are SNHLY and FYNNEI. The V and J ends lost 4 bases and 0 bases respectively, with 10 bases between them. CDR3 nucleotide sequence: TGTGCCAGCAGTGGCTGGACAGACTCCTACGAGCAGTACTTC. Translating gives CASSGWTDSYEQYF.

The chain recombines TRBV9 with TRBJ2-3; D remains ambiguous. The germline gives CDR1 SGDLS, CDR2 YYNGEE. This CDR3 has 13 amino acids. Trimming shortened V by 2 bases and J by 3 bases, and 7 bases separated the two germline ends. The CDR3 region has the DNA TGTGCCAGCAGCGTCACTACGACAGATACGCAGTATTTT. Its protein is CASSVTTTDTQYF.

This chain uses TRBV7-9 with TRBJ1-3, with TRBD1 as a possible D gene (6 bases). V dropped 5 bases and J dropped 0 bases, with 14 bases sitting between them. The CDR3 has 16 amino acids. Germline V gene sequence: CDR1 SEHNR, CDR2 FQNEAQ (reference sequence). CDR3 amino acids: CASSPRTENSGNTIYF. The CDR3 nucleotides are TGTGCCAGCAGCCCTCGGACAGAAAACTCTGGAAACACCATATATTTT.

In this sample, this clone turned up once. J is TRBJ2-1 and V is TRBV7-8; TRBD1 matches at 8 bases. The CDR3 is made up of 16 amino acids. Per germline, CDR1 SGHVS and CDR2 FQNEAQ. J was trimmed by 2 bases and V by 4 bases; bases with no gene match: 7. Here the CDR3 reads CASSSYRGETYNEQFF. Here the CDR3 DNA reads TGTGCCAGCAGCTCATACAGGGGGGAAACCTACAATGAGCAGTTCTTC.

This clone was detected once. The chain has TRBV7-9 and TRBJ2-5; TRBD2 matches 7 bases. The V and J ends lost 2 bases and 1 base, in that order; junction bases with no gene match: 10. Germline values: CDR1 SEHNR, CDR2 FQNEAQ (reference sequence). CDR3 length: 17 amino acids. The CDR3 sequence: CASSLLSHPSGQETQYF. The DNA of the CDR3 is TGTGCCAGCAGCTTATTGTCACATCCTAGCGGCCAAGAGACCCAGTACTTC.

As regards this clone: This same CDR3 is encoded by further DNA sequences in the sample. V and J are TRBV6-5 and TRBJ1-1; D is unclear. V was cut by 0 bases and J by 1 base, with 3 bases left in between. CDR3 length: 13 amino acids. Germline-derived CDR1 and CDR2 are MNHEY and SVGAGI. The CDR3 DNA sequence: TGTGCCAGCAGTTACTCAGAGAACACTGAAGCTTTCTTT. Translating it yields CASSYSENTEAFF.

The V and J genes are TRBV27 and TRBJ2-1; TRBD1 is a possible D gene (5 bases). This CDR3 spans 15 amino acids. Germline V gene data show CDR1 as MNHEY and CDR2 as SMNVEV (reference sequence). Trimming took off 4 bases at V and 4 bases at J, with 14 bases between the two ends. CDR3 nucleotide sequence: TGTGCCAGCAGTTCTATACCCAGGGTTTACAATGAGCAGTTCTTC. Translating it yields CASSSIPRVYNEQFF.

The chain joins TRBV27 to TRBJ1-5, with 8 bases that match TRBD1. This CDR3 spans 17 amino acids. CDR1 MNHEY and CDR2 SMNVEV come from the germline V gene (reference sequence). The trim removed 5 bases at V and 4 bases at J, leaving 13 bases unmatched. The CDR3 loop reads CASSGDRFSPGNQPQHF. CDR3 DNA: TGTGCCAGCAGTGGGGACAGGTTCAGCCCGGGGAATCAGCCCCAGCATTTT.